One and the same sample provided the 3 T cell receptor beta chains below, sequenced in a study of cytomegalovirus exposure and HLA in healthy donors (dated by TCRdb to between 2016 and 2019). Library prep was done by the immunoSEQ multiplex PCR assay. This immuneACCESS table, as held by TCRdb, lists in-frame sequences with V and J called but not all clones. Of the missing ones, under half trace to an unresolved V gene in checked studies; the others have no known cause. Here the sample has 150,000 to 200,000 clones; around 85% occur a single time. Together, the top ten hold 2% to 2.5% of the sample. Sequencing was performed on PBMCs. These receptors all stem from a young man in good health and CMV-seropositive.

This clone was counted a single time. This sequence joins TRBV9 and TRBJ2-7; 9 bases line up with TRBD2. The junction had 8 bases not matched to a gene; V was cut back by 0 bases and J by 7 bases. The CDR3 is 15 amino acids. In germline, CDR1 is SGDLS, CDR2 YYNGEE. Here the CDR3 reads CASSVEGGGAGEQYF. In nucleotides, the CDR3 is TGTGCCAGCAGCGTAGAAGGCGGGGGGGCCGGGGAGCAGTACTTC.

The CDR3 protein is CASSLATPYEQYF. The CDR3 nucleotides read TGTGCCAGCAGCTTGGCCACCCCGTACGAGCAGTACTTC. J is TRBJ2-7 and V is TRBV7-2; no reliable D call. Trimming removed 3 bases at V and 4 bases at J, with 10 bases between. The CDR3 is 13 amino acids. Germline CDR1 SGHTA, CDR2 FQGNSA.

The V and J genes are TRBV19 and TRBJ2-1, with TRBD1 identical over 7 bases. Trimming cost V 5 bases and J 3 bases; bases outside gene matches: 7. In germline, CDR1 is LNHDA, CDR2 SQIVND (reference sequence). The CDR3 loop spans 15 amino acids. The CDR3 nucleotides read TGTGCCAGTAGTCTAAAGGGACAGCTCTACAATGAGCAGTTCTTC. This gives the protein CASSLKGQLYNEQFF.